A single sample gave rise to the 7 T cell receptor beta chains below, sequenced in a study of blood T cells in healthy people across ages. Sample-barcoded 5' priming and a J-beta primer mix drove a second PCR of roughly 7 to 11 cycles. One entry per CDR3 protein results from TCRdb running MiXCR on the 5' RACE reads. The table shows roughly 680,000 distinct CDR3 sequences, with around 50% occurring only once. The sequencing input was blood. These receptors all stem from a woman of 80 years or more in good health.

This clonotype was seen at least ten times. The rearrangement links TRBV12-3 or TRBV12-4 to TRBJ1-2; D possibly corresponds to TRBD1 (6 bases). Trimming took 3 bases from V and 7 from J, leaving 21 bases between them. The CDR3 sequence is 16 residues long. The CDR3 reads CASSFERGLILGGYTF. The CDR3 bases are TGTGCCAGCAGTTTCGAGCGGGGGCTGATCTTGGGTGGCTACACCTTC.

The chain joins TRBV15 to TRBJ2-5; tentatively, D is TRBD2 (5 bases). TRBJ2-7 matches the DNA end more closely, so the J call is doubtful. The germline V gene encodes CDR1 LNHNV and CDR2 YYDKDF (reference sequence). CDR3 size: 15 residues. The CDR3 nucleotides are TGTGCCACCAGCAGAGTTCCGGACGGGACCTACGAGCAGTACTTC. Translating it yields CATSRVPDGTYEQYF.

This clonotype appeared many times. The chain recombines TRBV6-6 with TRBJ2-7; 7 bases match TRBD2. Per germline, CDR1 MNHNY and CDR2 SVGAGI (reference sequence). Trimming at V came to 8 bases and at J to 2 bases, leaving 6 bases not matched to a gene. CDR3 length equals 13 residues. As DNA, the CDR3 is TGTGCCAGCCACCGGGACTATACCTACGAGCAGTACTTC. Its protein is CASHRDYTYEQYF.

This clonotype came up a few times. The rearrangement links TRBV27 to TRBJ2-2; TRBD1 is a possible D gene (6 bases). This CDR3 has 19 residues. Trimming took off 5 bases at V and 3 bases at J, with 25 bases between the two ends. The germline V gene encodes CDR1 MNHEY and CDR2 SMNVEV (reference sequence). The chain's CDR3 is CASSRFSGTPKGYTGELFF. The CDR3 bases are TGTGCCAGCAGTAGATTCTCGGGGACACCCAAGGGGTACACCGGGGAGCTGTTTTTT.

This clonotype showed up many times. The chain joins TRBV2 to TRBJ2-7, with unresolved D. Germline CDR1 SNHLY, CDR2 FYNNEI. Between the trimmed V and J ends, which lost 8 bases and 6 bases, there was a span of 8 bases. The CDR3 sequence is 10 residues long. CDR3 DNA: TGTGCCAGCTCCCTCATCGAGCAGTACTTC. Its translation is CASSLIEQYF.

This clonotype was recorded at least ten times. The V call is TRBV28, the J call TRBJ2-5; the D gene is possibly TRBD1 (6 bases). Germline assignment: CDR1 MDHEN and CDR2 SYDVKM. V was cut by 5 bases and J by 5 bases, with 24 bases left in between. This CDR3 contains 17 residues. The CDR3 sequence: CASSPPSKGGSRETQYF. CDR3 coding DNA: TGTGCCAGCAGTCCACCCTCTAAAGGGGGAAGTCGTGAGACCCAGTACTTC.

The J gene is TRBJ2-7, the V gene TRBV20-1; D gene ambiguous. This CDR3 spans 12 amino acids. V was clipped by 4 bases and J by 2 bases, with 9 bases between them. Germline assignment: CDR1 DFQATT and CDR2 SNEGSKA (reference sequence). The CDR3 bases are TGCAGTGCTAAGGGTAACCCCTACGAGCAGTACTTC. Translation gives CSAKGNPYEQYF.